This T cell receptor beta chain was recorded in a study of blood T cell repertoires in COVID-19. Measured with immunoSEQ multiplex PCR; TCRdb has only the in-frame clones, and not every one. The data show roughly 100,000 clones, with around 87% seen just once and roughly 15% held by the top ten. This CDR3 region has 12 residues. CDR1 SGHRS and CDR2 YFSETQ come from the germline V gene. The germline V and J ends were trimmed by 4 bases and 10 bases, with 14 bases remaining between them. The chain links TRBV5-1 to TRBJ1-1; a possible D gene is TRBD1 (6 bases). The sample consisted of peripheral blood. This clonotype originated in a man aged 45-65 years with acute or convalescent COVID-19. The CDR3 spells CASSRPGTRAFF. Here the CDR3 DNA reads TGCGCCAGCAGCCGTCCGGGGACAAGAGCTTTCTTT.